Following are 10 T cell receptor beta chains from one sample sequenced in a study of metastatic and nonmetastatic thyroid tumors (dated by TCRdb to 2019 to 2021). The library was generated by PCR. TCRdb records Illumina HiSeq 4000 as the sequencer. TCRdb reprocessing: public reads trimmed at Q25 with fastp, clones called with MiXCR, in-frame beta chains kept. The sample records roughly 18,000 clones, over 25% of which are singletons. The ten largest clonotypes hold around 20% of the sample. Before undergoing thyroid surgery, none of the patients had been given any kind of treatment. The specimen sequenced was adjacent normal tissue. Source of these receptors: a female donor with papillary thyroid cancer or a benign thyroid nodule (not recorded which). Some clones in this sample may be carry-over from other donors' samples.

The rearrangement uses TRBV6-2 or TRBV6-3 and TRBJ1-6; tentative D call: TRBD1 (6 bases). Trimming pared 6 bases from V and 3 bases from J, leaving 15 bases between. The CDR3 has 16 residues. The V gene's germline CDR1 is MNHEY and CDR2 SVGEGT. CDR3 DNA sequence: TGTGCCAGCAGCATCTCCGGGGGCAACTATAATTCACCCCTCCACTTT. This encodes CASSISGGNYNSPLHF.

This clone was seen more than once but under ten times. V and J are TRBV12-3 or TRBV12-4 and TRBJ1-6; D might be TRBD1 (5 bases). This CDR3 is built from 17 residues. V was cut by 4 bases and J by 4 bases, with 17 bases left in between. The CDR3 DNA reads TGTGCCAGCAGTTCTCGGCAGGGCCGATGGTATAATTCACCCCTCCACTTT. Translating gives CASSSRQGRWYNSPLHF.

This rearrangement joins TRBV6-1 to TRBJ2-7, with a tentative D call TRBD2 (6 bases). The CDR3 has 14 residues. Trimming removed 8 bases from V and 0 bases from J, with 14 bases in between. Germline lookup yields CDR1 MNHNS and CDR2 SASEGT. As DNA, the CDR3 is TGTGCCAGCCGAAGGGGTAGCGGCTCCTACGAGCAGTACTTC. Protein sequence: CASRRGSGSYEQYF.

The gene calls are TRBV28 and TRBJ1-2, with D perhaps matching TRBD1 (6 bases). CDR3 length: 13 amino acids. Trimming pared 5 bases from V and 4 bases from J, leaving 11 bases between. Germline assignment: CDR1 MDHEN and CDR2 SYDVKM. The CDR3 loop reads CASSVQGPYGYTF. DNA for the CDR3: TGTGCCAGCAGTGTACAGGGTCCCTATGGCTACACCTTC.

This clone was counted ten times or more. The chain has TRBV4-1 and TRBJ2-2, with D perhaps matching TRBD1 (6 bases). This CDR3 is built from 16 residues. Between the trimmed V and J ends, which lost 4 bases and 0 bases, there was a span of 12 bases. Germline-derived CDR1 and CDR2 are MGHRA and YSYEKL. The CDR3, as DNA: TGCGCCAGCAGCCTAACCGGGACAACGAACACCGGGGAGCTGTTTTTT. Its translation: CASSLTGTTNTGELFF.

The chain couples TRBV5-1 to TRBJ2-7; 9 bases are a match to TRBD2. Germline CDR1 and CDR2: SGHRS and YFSETQ. The length of the CDR3 is 15 residues. V was pared by 0 bases and J by 6 bases, with 7 bases of the junction left unmatched. In nucleotides, the CDR3 is TGCGCCAGCAGCTTGGAGGTAGCGGGAGTTCTCGAGCAGTACTTC. Residues: CASSLEVAGVLEQYF. The variable domain in full, completed from reference TRBV5-1 and TRBJ2-7, reads KAGVTQTPRYLIKTRGQQVTLSCSPISGHRSVSWYQQTPGQGLQFLFEYFSETQRNKGNFPGRFSGRQFSNSRSEMNVSTLELGDSALYLCASSLEVAGVLEQYFGPGTRLTVT.

This clone has a handful of counts. CDR3 sequence reads: CASRDPNTGELFF. For the CDR3, the DNA is TGTGCCAGCCGGGACCCGAACACCGGGGAGCTGTTTTTT. V is TRBV6-1 and J is TRBJ2-2, with D perhaps being TRBD1 or TRBD2 (5 bases each). V was trimmed by 8 bases and J by 0 bases, leaving 7 bases between them. From germline, CDR1 is MNHNS and CDR2 SASEGT. The CDR3 has 13 amino acids.

The table lists this clone with a count of one. J is TRBJ2-6 and V is TRBV19; 7 nucleotides line up with TRBD1. J lost 1 base, V lost 2 bases, and 5 bases had no gene match. Germline loops: CDR1 LNHDA, CDR2 SQIVND (reference sequence). CDR3 length: 17 residues. CDR3 protein: CASSIKGQISGANVLTF. The CDR3 nucleotides read TGTGCCAGTAGTATAAAGGGACAGATTTCTGGGGCCAACGTCCTGACTTTC.

By share, this clone ranks as large. The CDR3 spells CASSFNSYNEQFF. CDR3 DNA: TGTGCCAGCAGTTTTAACTCCTACAATGAGCAGTTCTTC. The rearrangement uses TRBV27 and TRBJ2-1; D is unclear. The CDR3 has 13 residues. Germline V CDR1 and CDR2: MNHEY, SMNVEV (reference sequence). Deletions cut 3 bases from V and 0 bases from J, with 3 bases between.

The table lists this clone with a few counts. V usage is TRBV10-2 and J usage is TRBJ1-6; 10 bases match TRBD1. Trimming took 2 bases from V and 10 from J; bases not matched to a gene: 5. The germline gives CDR1 WSHSY, CDR2 SAAADI. The CDR3 is 15 residues long. The DNA of the CDR3 is TGCGCCAGCAGTGAGGGGACAGGGGATAGGTCACCCCTCCACTTT. This sequence encodes CASSEGTGDRSPLHF.